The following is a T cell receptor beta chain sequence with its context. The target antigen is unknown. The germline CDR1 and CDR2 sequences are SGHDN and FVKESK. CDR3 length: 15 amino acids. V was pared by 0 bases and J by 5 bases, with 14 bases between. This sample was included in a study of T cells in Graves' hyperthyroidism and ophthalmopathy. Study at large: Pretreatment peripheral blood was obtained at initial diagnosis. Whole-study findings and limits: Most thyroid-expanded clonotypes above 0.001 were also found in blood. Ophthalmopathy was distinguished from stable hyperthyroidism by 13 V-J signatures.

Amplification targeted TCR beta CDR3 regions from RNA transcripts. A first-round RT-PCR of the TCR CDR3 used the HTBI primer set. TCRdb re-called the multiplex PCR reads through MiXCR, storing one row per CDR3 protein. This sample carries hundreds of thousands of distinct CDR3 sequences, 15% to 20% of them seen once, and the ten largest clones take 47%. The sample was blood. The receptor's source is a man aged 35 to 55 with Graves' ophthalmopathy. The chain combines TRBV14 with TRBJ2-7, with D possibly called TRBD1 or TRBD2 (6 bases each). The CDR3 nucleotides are TGTGCCAGCAGCCAAGATTTTGGGGGGACAAACGAGCAGTACTTC. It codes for CASSQDFGGTNEQYF.